The 17 T cell receptor beta chains below were found in one sample sequenced in a study of blood T cell repertoires in COVID-19. Profiled with immunoSEQ multiplex PCR; TCRdb holds only in-frame clones, not every one. The table records 110,000 to 150,000 clones, more than 70% of them present only once. The sequenced material came from peripheral blood. The receptors were gathered from a man aged 45-60 years with active or convalescent COVID-19.

This chain links TRBV28 with TRBJ2-5; D not resolved. The V end lost 5 bases, the J end lost 1 base, and 8 bases lay between the germline ends. There are 13 residues in the CDR3. Germline CDR1 is MDHEN and CDR2 is SYDVKM. CDR3 residues: CASSPRVQETQYF. The CDR3 DNA is TGTGCCAGCAGTCCCCGGGTCCAAGAGACCCAGTACTTC.

The chain is built from TRBV5-6 and TRBJ2-1, with D hard to call. Germline loops: CDR1 SGHDT, CDR2 YYEEEE. V gave up 2 bases and J gave up 5 bases, with 8 bases separating them. The CDR3 is made up of 13 amino acids. This chain's CDR3 is CASSFGTNNEQFF. The CDR3 DNA is TGTGCCAGCAGCTTTGGCACCAACAATGAGCAGTTCTTC.

The rearrangement uses TRBV28 and TRBJ2-1, with 13 nucleotides matching TRBD2. The germline V gene encodes CDR1 MDHEN and CDR2 SYDVKM. The CDR3 has 17 amino acids. V lost 3 bases and J lost 2; bases outside the gene matches: 4. Here the CDR3 DNA reads TGTGCCAGCAGTTTCCCACTAGCGGGGGGGGCCTACAATGAGCAGTTCTTC. It specifies CASSFPLAGGAYNEQFF.

The chain recombines TRBV6-5 with TRBJ2-7, with TRBD2 identical over 9 bases. Losses at the gene ends were 0 bases for V and 3 bases for J; bases not matched to a gene: 3. CDR3 size: 15 residues. CDR1 is MNHEY and CDR2 is SVGAGI in the germline V gene. CDR3 in DNA: TGTGCCAGCAGTTACTCGGGACTAGCCATCTACGAGCAGTACTTC. It yields the protein CASSYSGLAIYEQYF.

The V gene is TRBV6-4, the J gene TRBJ1-1; 8 bases fit TRBD1. CDR1 MRHNA and CDR2 SNTAGT come from the germline V gene. This CDR3 region has 14 residues. Trimming cost V 2 bases and J 2 bases; bases outside gene matches: 1. DNA of the CDR3: TGTGCCAGCAGTGACGGACAGGGCAACACTGAAGCTTTCTTT. This encodes CASSDGQGNTEAFF.

The rearrangement links TRBV9 to TRBJ2-7, with TRBD2 as a possible D gene (5 bases). The germline V gene has CDR1 SGDLS and CDR2 YYNGEE. Trimming took off 0 bases at V and 4 bases at J, with 8 bases between the two ends. This CDR3 has 13 amino acids. The DNA of the CDR3 is TGTGCCAGCAGCGTAGGGTTAGCGTACGAGCAGTACTTC. Its protein is CASSVGLAYEQYF. The variable domain in full, completed from reference TRBV9 and TRBJ2-7, reads DSGVTQTPKHLITATGQRVTLRCSPRSGDLSVYWYQQSLDQGLQFLIQYYNGEERAKGNILERFSAQQFPDLHSELNLSSLELGDSALYFCASSVGLAYEQYFGPGTRLTVT.

The rearrangement uses TRBV7-6 and TRBJ2-7; D is ambiguous. V lost 5 bases and J lost 1, with 9 bases in between. Germline V CDR1 and CDR2: SGHVS, FNYEAQ. The CDR3 extends over 13 amino acids. The CDR3 region is CASSTQESYEQYF. As DNA, the CDR3 is TGTGCCAGCAGCACACAAGAATCCTACGAGCAGTACTTC. Looking up the rest from reference TRBV7-6 and TRBJ2-7 gives the full variable domain: GAGVSQSPRYKVTKRGQDVALRCDPISGHVSLYWYRQALGQGPEFLTYFNYEAQQDKSGLPNDRFSAERPEGSISTLTIQRTEQRDSAMYRCASSTQESYEQYFGPGTRLTVT.

The V call is TRBV21-1, the J call TRBJ2-5; the table's D call of TRBD1 was not tested on the DNA. TRBV21-1 is deemed a pseudogene. The CDR3 has 15 amino acids. The CDR3 nucleotides are TGTGCCAGCAGCAACCCCCGGGACACCGACTGGACCCAGTACTTC. Its translation: CASSNPRDTDWTQYF.

This chain joins TRBV28 and TRBJ1-1; no clear D. From germline, CDR1 is MDHEN and CDR2 SYDVKM. Trimming shortened V by 3 bases and J by 2 bases, and 7 bases separated the two germline ends. CDR3 length: 13 amino acids. The CDR3 protein is CASSLGVNTEAFF. DNA of the CDR3: TGTGCCAGCAGTTTGGGAGTAAACACTGAAGCTTTCTTT.

The chain employs TRBV6-2 or TRBV6-3 and TRBJ1-2; no reliable D call. V lost 2 bases and J lost 8, with 9 bases in between. The CDR3 totals 12 residues. Germline V gene lookup returns CDR1 MNHEY and CDR2 SVGEGT. The CDR3 DNA reads as TGTGCCAGCAGTTACGGCCCGGAGGGCTACACCTTC. Its translation: CASSYGPEGYTF.

The chain joins TRBV4-3 to TRBJ1-2; 10 positions match TRBD1. CDR1 and CDR2 from the germline V gene are LGHNA and YSLEER. J gave up 2 bases and V 3 bases, and 3 bases lay outside the gene matches. This CDR3 is 15 amino acids long. The CDR3 loop reads CASSHEDRGNYGYTF. CDR3 nucleotides: TGCGCCAGCAGCCATGAGGACAGGGGGAACTATGGCTACACCTTC.

The sample holds a few counts of this clone. V usage is TRBV4-1 and J usage is TRBJ2-7; D is possibly TRBD2 (6 bases). This CDR3 contains 15 residues. V was clipped by 0 bases and J by 3 bases, with 12 bases between them. Germline CDR1 reads MGHRA; CDR2 reads YSYEKL. DNA for the CDR3: TGCGCCAGCAGCCAAGAAACTAGCAGGCTCTACGAGCAGTACTTC. This gives the protein CASSQETSRLYEQYF.

Notes on this clone: At one boundary the junction diverges from the germline segment, which might be a read error. This chain joins TRBV7-7 and TRBJ2-3; the match to TRBD2 covers 10 bases. In germline, CDR1 is SSHAT, CDR2 FNYEAQ (reference sequence). The CDR3 is 16 residues long. CDR3 loop: CASSLGSGRATDTQYF. CDR3 DNA sequence: TGTGCTAGCAGCTTAGGGAGCGGGAGGGCCACAGATACGCAGTATTTT.

The gene calls are TRBV5-4 and TRBJ1-4, with TRBD1 matching 8 bases. CDR1 is SGHNT and CDR2 is YYREEE in the germline V gene (reference sequence). This CDR3 is built from 14 residues. V gave up 2 bases and J gave up 8 bases; unmatched junction bases: 5. Here the CDR3 DNA reads TGTGCCAGCAGCTTTGGACAGGGAAGGGAAAAACTGTTTTTT. Its protein product is CASSFGQGREKLFF. Using reference TRBV5-4 and TRBJ1-4 for the parts outside the CDR3, the full variable domain is ETGVTQSPTHLIKTRGQQVTLRCSSQSGHNTVSWYQQALGQGPQFIFQYYREEENGRGNFPPRFSGLQFPNYSSELNVNALELDDSALYLCASSFGQGREKLFFGSGTQLSVL.

The CDR3 coding sequence is TGTGCCAGCGGGGCTACCTGGGACGAGCAGTACTTC. Translated, it gives CASGATWDEQYF. The chain links TRBV27 to TRBJ2-7, with D possibly matching TRBD1 (5 bases). The CDR3 length is 12 residues. Germline CDR1 and CDR2: MNHEY and SMNVEV (reference sequence). V lost 8 bases and J 5 bases, leaving 13 bases between the germline ends.

This clone was counted only a few times. The rearrangement links TRBV7-2 to TRBJ1-6; no firm D call. The CDR3 is 13 amino acids. Trimming took 1 base from V and 10 from J, leaving 8 bases between them. CDR1 and CDR2 (germline): SGHTA, FQGNSA. The DNA of the CDR3 is TGTGCCAGCAGCTTAGGCGGTAGCTCACCCCTCCACTTT. It encodes CASSLGGSSPLHF.

J is TRBJ2-7 and V is TRBV7-2; 14 bases fit TRBD2. V shed 5 bases, J shed 5 bases, and the junction held 8 bases outside the gene matches. CDR1 is SGHTA, CDR2 FQGNSA, per germline. The CDR3 has 16 residues. The CDR3 DNA reads TGTGCCAGCAGCCCAGGGACTAGCGGGAGACTTAACGAGCAGTACTTC. It codes for CASSPGTSGRLNEQYF. Drawing the rest from reference TRBV7-2 and TRBJ2-7, the complete variable domain is GAGVSQSPSNKVTEKGKDVELRCDPISGHTALYWYRQSLGQGLEFLIYFQGNSAPDKSGLPSDRFSAERTGGSVSTLTIQRTQQEDSAVYLCASSPGTSGRLNEQYFGPGTRLTVT.